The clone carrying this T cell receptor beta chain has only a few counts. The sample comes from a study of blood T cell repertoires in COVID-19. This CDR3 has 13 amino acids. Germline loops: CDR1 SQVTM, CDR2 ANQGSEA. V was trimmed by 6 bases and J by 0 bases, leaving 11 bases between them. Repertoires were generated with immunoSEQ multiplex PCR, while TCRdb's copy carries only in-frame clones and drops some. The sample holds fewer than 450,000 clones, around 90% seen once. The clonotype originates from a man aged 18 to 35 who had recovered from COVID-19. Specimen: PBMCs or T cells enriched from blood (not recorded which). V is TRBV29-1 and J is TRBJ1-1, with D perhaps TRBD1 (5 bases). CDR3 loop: CSVLGQLNTEAFF. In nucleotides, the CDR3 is TGCAGCGTCCTGGGGCAGTTGAACACTGAAGCTTTCTTT.